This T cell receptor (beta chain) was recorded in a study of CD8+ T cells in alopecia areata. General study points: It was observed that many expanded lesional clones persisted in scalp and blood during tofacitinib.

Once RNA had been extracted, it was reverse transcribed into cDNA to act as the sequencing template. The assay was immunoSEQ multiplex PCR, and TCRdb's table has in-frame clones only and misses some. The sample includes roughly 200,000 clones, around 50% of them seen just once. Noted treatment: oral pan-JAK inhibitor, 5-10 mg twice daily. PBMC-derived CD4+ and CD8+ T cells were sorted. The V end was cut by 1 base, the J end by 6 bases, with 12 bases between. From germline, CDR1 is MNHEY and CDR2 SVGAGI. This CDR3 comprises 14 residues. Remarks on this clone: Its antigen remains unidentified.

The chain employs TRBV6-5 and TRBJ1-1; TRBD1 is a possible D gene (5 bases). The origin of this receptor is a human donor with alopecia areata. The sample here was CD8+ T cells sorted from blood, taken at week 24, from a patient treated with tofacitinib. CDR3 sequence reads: CASSYFDSISEAFF. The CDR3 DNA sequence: TGTGCCAGCAGTTACTTTGACAGCATATCTGAAGCTTTCTTT.